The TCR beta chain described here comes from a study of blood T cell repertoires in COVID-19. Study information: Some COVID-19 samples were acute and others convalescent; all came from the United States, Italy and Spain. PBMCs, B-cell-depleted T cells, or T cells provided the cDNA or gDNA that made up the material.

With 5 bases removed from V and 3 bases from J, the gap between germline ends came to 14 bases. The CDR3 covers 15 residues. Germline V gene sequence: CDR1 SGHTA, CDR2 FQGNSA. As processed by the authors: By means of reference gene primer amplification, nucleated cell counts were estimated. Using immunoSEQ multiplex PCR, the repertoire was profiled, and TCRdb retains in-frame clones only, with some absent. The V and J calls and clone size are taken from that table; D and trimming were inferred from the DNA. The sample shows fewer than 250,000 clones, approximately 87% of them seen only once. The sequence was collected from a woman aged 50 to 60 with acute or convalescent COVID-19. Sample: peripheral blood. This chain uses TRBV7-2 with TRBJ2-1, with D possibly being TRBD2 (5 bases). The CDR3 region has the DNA TGTGCCAGCAGCCCACGGGGTATTCGCTACAATGAGCAGTTCTTC. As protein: CASSPRGIRYNEQFF.